This T cell receptor beta chain was found in a study of molecular identifiers for immune sequencing clone quantification. Study in general: Across replicate runs, RNA obtained from around 20,000 or 100,000 naive CD8 cells was divided into five, with four undergoing sequencing.

This CDR3 is 13 amino acids long. The ends were cut back, 2 bases at V and 11 bases at J, with 16 bases in the middle. Germline-derived CDR1 and CDR2 are SGHDT and YYEEEE. Overall study results and limits: It was shown that clones above 20 RNA copies held over 97% of effector molecules, but under 1% in naive cells.

A CD8+CD4-CCR7+CD45RA+ phenotype served as the sorting definition for naive CD8 T cells. This clonotype occurred many times. The target antigen is unknown. Bulk libraries came from a prior protocol with listed TCR primers. TCRdb reanalysed the PCR reads using MiXCR and keeps one entry per CDR3 protein. The data show about 300,000 distinct CDR3 sequences, roughly 23% seen once. The chain combines TRBV5-6 with TRBJ1-1, with a tentative D call TRBD1 (6 bases). The sequenced sample was naive CD8+ T cells from blood, with Jurkat cell RNA spiked in. Subset in this sample: FACS-sorted CD8+CD4-CCR7+CD45RA+ naive T cells. The receptor's source is a human donor in good health. Some libraries in this study had Jurkat cell RNA spiked in. The CDR3 DNA is TGTGCCAGCAGCTTCTTCGGGGGCCTTGAGGCTTTCTTT. It is translated as CASSFFGGLEAFF.